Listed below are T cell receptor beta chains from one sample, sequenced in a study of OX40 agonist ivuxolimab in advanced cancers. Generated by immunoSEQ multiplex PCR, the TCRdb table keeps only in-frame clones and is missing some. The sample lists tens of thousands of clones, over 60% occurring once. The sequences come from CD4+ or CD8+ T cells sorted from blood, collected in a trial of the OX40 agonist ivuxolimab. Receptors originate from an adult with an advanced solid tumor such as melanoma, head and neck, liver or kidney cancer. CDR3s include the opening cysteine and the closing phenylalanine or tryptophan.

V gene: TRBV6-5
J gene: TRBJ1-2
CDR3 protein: CASRDRGGGYTF

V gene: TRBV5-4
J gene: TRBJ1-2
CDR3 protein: CASSLEGSGLGGYTF

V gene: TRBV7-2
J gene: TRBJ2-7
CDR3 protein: CASSFAGGPAYEQYF

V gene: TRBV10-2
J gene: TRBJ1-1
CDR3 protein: CASSVARGPVIAFF

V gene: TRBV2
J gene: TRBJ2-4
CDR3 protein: CASSEKGPTVAKNIQYF

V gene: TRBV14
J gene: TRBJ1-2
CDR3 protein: CASSQDFLSSDYGYTF

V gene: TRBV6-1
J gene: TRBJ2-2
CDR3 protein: CASMVANTGELFF

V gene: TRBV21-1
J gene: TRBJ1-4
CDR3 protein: CASSTQPLQGASEKLFF

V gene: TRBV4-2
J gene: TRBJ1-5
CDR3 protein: CASSQVHLGDQPQHF

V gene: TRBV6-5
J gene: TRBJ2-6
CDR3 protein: CASSIDRGATNVLTF

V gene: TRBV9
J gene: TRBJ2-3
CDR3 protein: CASSVVGSTDTQYF

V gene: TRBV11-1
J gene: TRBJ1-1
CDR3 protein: CASSLASQGGTEAFF

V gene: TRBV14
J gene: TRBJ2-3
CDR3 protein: CASSQDQSWDTQYF

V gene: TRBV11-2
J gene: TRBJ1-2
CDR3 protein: CASSYGGDNYGYTF

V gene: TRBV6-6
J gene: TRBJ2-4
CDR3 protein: CASSYSLGVGKNIQYF

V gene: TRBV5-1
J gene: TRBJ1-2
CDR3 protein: CASSLDQGRFYGYTF

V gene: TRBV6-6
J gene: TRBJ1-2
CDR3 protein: CASSYQGGTNYGYTF

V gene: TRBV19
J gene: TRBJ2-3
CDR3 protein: CASSITAGSTDTQYF

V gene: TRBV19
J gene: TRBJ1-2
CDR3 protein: CASSPTGVMAGYTF

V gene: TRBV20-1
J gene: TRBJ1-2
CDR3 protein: CSALEGGYTF

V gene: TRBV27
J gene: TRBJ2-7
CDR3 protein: CASSPVTGVYEQYF

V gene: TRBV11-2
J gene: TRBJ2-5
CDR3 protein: CASSQGLAGGPGETQYF

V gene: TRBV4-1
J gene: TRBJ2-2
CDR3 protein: CASSNGYTGELFF

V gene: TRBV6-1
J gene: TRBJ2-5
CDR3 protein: CASHESLVETQYF

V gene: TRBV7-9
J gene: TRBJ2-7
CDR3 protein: CASSSPRGLAGAYEQYF

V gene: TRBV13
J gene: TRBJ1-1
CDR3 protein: CASSLLVRMNTEAFF

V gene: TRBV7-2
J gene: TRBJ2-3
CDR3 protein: CASSLLKAGVADTQYF

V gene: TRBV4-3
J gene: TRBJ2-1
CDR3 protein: CASSQDRRGGWNEQFF

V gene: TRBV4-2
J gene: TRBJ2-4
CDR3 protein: CASSQGFKNIQYF

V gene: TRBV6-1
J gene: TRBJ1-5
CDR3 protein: CASSENSPHQPQHF

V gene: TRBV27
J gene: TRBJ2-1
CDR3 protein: CASSLSFYNEQFF

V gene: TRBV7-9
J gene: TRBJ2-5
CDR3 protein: CASSRAGEETQYF

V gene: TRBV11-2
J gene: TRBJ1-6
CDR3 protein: CASSLGNNPLHF

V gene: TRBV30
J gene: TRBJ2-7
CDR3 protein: CAWSVSLLRKSSYEQYF

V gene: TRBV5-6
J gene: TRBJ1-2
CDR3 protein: CASSPGGYGYTF

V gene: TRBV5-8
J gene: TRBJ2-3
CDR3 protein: CASSSSGDSFTDTQYF

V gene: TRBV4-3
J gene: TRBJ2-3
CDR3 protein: CASSQGATTDTQYF

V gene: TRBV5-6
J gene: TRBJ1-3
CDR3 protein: CASSYRDVEASGNTIYF

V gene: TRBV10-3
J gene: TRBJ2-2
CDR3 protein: CAISGGQGNTGELFF

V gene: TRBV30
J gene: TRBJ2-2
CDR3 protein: CAWGTVNTGELFF

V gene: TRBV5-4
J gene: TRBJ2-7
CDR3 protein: CASSYGTGAYEQYF

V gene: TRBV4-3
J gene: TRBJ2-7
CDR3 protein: CASSQVRTGGYEQYF

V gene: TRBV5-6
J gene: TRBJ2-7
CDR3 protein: CASSFGQGAIYEQYF

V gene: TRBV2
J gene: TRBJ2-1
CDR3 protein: CASSEWLAGGLRAFF

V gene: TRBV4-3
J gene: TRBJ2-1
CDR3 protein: CASSQDRGRSEQFF

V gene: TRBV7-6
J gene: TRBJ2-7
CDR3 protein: CASSLETSGSSYEQYF

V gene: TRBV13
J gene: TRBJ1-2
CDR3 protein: CASSLGTGDYGYTF